These T cell receptor beta chains were read from a single sample in a study of Graves' ophthalmopathy and Graves' hyperthyroidism. TCRdb passed the multiplex PCR reads through MiXCR, listing each CDR3 protein once. The sample includes approximately 700,000 distinct CDR3 sequences, roughly two fifths of them seen just once. The sequenced material came from peripheral blood. The receptors were sampled from an adult man with Graves' ophthalmopathy. Each CDR3 is given with its conserved first and last residue. The order of the fields is CDR3 protein, CDR3 DNA, V gene, D gene, J gene, clone size. The D gene is left open where the match is weak. Size values are once, few and many counts, or a class for expanded clones, and some rows have none.

CASSLRPRGLTGELFF | TGTGCCAGCAGCTTAAGGCCCCGGGGCCTAACCGGGGAGCTGTTTTTT | TRBV5-6 | NA | TRBJ2-2 | few
CASSLSPSKNTEAFF | TGTGCCAGCAGCTTATCCCCATCGAAAAACACTGAAGCTTTCTTT | TRBV7-3 | NA | TRBJ1-1 | NA
CAIKKQGAEELFF | TGTGCCATCAAAAAACAGGGGGCTGAGGAGCTGTTTTTT | TRBV10-3 | TRBD1 | TRBJ2-2 | many
CASSIAGTANEKLFF | TGTGCCAGCAGCATCGCCGGGACAGCTAATGAAAAACTGTTTTTT | TRBV12-3/TRBV12-4 | TRBD1 | TRBJ1-4 | NA
CASSGGRSYEQYF | TGTGCCAGCTCGGGCGGGAGAAGCTACGAGCAGTACTTC | TRBV19 | TRBD2 | TRBJ2-7 | many
CASSYLGQGNYGYTF | TGTGCCAGCAGTTACCTAGGACAGGGGAACTATGGCTACACCTTC | TRBV10-3 | TRBD1 | TRBJ1-2 | few
CASSNGQGFSNYGYTF | TGTGCCAGCAGCAACGGACAGGGGTTTTCTAACTATGGCTACACCTTC | TRBV13 | TRBD1 | TRBJ1-2 | few
CASSLKTGDTEAFF | TGTGCCAGCAGCTTAAAGACAGGGGACACTGAAGCTTTCTTT | TRBV7-3 | TRBD1 | TRBJ1-1 | NA
CASSGPGLFTGELFF | TGTGCCAGCAGCGGGCCGGGACTCTTCACCGGGGAGCTGTTTTTT | TRBV7-9 | NA | TRBJ2-2 | NA
CASSKTQRSEAFF | TGTGCCAGCAGTAAGACTCAACGGTCCGAAGCTTTCTTT | TRBV12-3/TRBV12-4 | NA | TRBJ1-1 | NA
CASTRTGGFEKLFF | TGCGCCAGCACACGGACTGGGGGCTTCGAAAAACTGTTTTTT | TRBV5-1 | NA | TRBJ1-4 | few
CASSDSAGADQETQYF | TGTGCCAGCAGTGATAGTGCCGGGGCCGACCAAGAGACCCAGTACTTC | TRBV25-1 | NA | TRBJ2-5 | NA
CASSYNPVTYEQYF | TGTGCCAGCAGTTACAATCCAGTTACCTACGAGCAGTACTTC | TRBV6-5 | NA | TRBJ2-7 | NA
CSARDRAGDRFYYEQYF | TGCAGTGCTAGAGATAGGGCTGGGGACAGGTTCTACTACGAGCAGTACTTC | TRBV20-1 | TRBD1 | TRBJ2-7 | NA
CASSLAYAGLTGELFF | TGTGCCAGCAGCTTAGCCTACGCGGGGCTCACCGGGGAGCTGTTTTTT | TRBV11-3 | NA | TRBJ2-2 | NA
CASSPLGQGISQPQHF | TGTGCCAGCAGCCCACTGGGACAGGGGATTAGTCAGCCCCAGCATTTT | TRBV9 | TRBD1 | TRBJ1-5 | few
CSARRGPSREQYF | TGCAGTGCTAGACGGGGACCGTCTCGTGAGCAGTACTTC | TRBV20-1 | NA | TRBJ2-7 | many